Here is one T cell receptor beta chain with its context. Its target is unknown. Preparation of the TCRbeta library was carried out with unique molecular identifiers. TCRdb called the PCR reads again in MiXCR, with one record for every CDR3 protein. The sample consists of about 200,000 distinct CDR3 sequences, under 8.5% of them appearing once. These data are taken from a study of T-cell reconstitution after alpha-beta-depleted transplantation in children. Whole-study findings and limits: Expanded graft clones numbering several hundred reportedly gave rise to alpha-beta T cells about two months after transplant. After one year, T-cell counts and TCRbeta diversity mostly came from new T cells. Surviving recipient T cells and thymic progenitors accounted for the high day-60 TCRbeta diversity observed in some patients.

This CDR3 is 15 amino acids long. The germline CDR1 and CDR2 sequences are SGHVS and FNYEAQ. The ends were cut back, 3 bases at V and 0 bases at J, with 9 bases in the middle. The input for sequencing was PBMCs, taken before TCRalphabeta/CD19-depleted stem cell transplant. V gene TRBV7-6 combines with J gene TRBJ2-4; D could derive from TRBD1 or TRBD2 (5 bases each). This receptor was obtained from a boy aged 2 to 10 with acute lymphoblastic leukemia, due to receive a stem cell transplant. The CDR3 protein is CASSLGVGAKNIQYF. The CDR3, as DNA: TGTGCCAGCAGCTTGGGGGTTGGAGCCAAAAACATTCAGTACTTC.